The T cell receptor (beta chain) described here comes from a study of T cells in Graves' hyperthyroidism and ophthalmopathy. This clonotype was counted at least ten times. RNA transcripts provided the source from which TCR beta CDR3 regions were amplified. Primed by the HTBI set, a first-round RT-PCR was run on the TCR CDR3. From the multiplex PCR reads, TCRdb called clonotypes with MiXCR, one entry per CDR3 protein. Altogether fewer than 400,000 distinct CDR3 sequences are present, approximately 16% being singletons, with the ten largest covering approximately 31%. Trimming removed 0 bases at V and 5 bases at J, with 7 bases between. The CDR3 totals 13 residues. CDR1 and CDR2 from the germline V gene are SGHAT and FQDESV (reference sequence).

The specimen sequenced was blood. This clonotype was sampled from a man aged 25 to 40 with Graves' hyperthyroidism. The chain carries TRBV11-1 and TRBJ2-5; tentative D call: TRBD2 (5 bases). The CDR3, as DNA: TGTGCCAGCAGCTTAGCCTGGGAGGAGACCCAGTACTTC. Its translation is CASSLAWEETQYF.